What follows is one TCR beta chain and its context. This sample was taken from a study of T cell responses to AZD1222 COVID-19 vaccine. TCRdb's table, derived via immunoSEQ multiplex PCR, lists solely in-frame clones and lacks some. This table holds 100,000 to 150,000 clones, over 90% found once. CDR1 and CDR2 (germline): SGHVS, FNYEAQ. The junction had 12 bases not matched to a gene; V was cut back by 1 base and J by 3 bases. This CDR3 has 18 amino acids. The TCR was taken from an adult in good health. Sequenced here: peripheral blood, sampled on day 0 of AZD1222 vaccination. The rearrangement uses TRBV7-6 and TRBJ2-5; TRBD2 agrees at 9 bases. CDR3 amino acids: CASSLEIAGAPGEETQYF. As DNA, the CDR3 is TGTGCCAGCAGCTTAGAGATAGCGGGGGCCCCCGGGGAAGAGACCCAGTACTTC.